This is a list of T cell receptor beta chains from one sample in a study of T cell changes during pregnancy in multiple sclerosis. The assay was immunoSEQ multiplex PCR, and TCRdb's table has in-frame clones only and misses some. Of tens of thousands of clones detected, 92% appear once; the ten largest clones hold roughly 5%. This specimen consisted of peripheral blood, obtained in the first trimester of pregnancy. The receptor source for this set is a female donor in good health, enrolled as a control in a pregnancy study. The CDR3 runs from the conserved cysteine through the conserved F or W. The D gene is left open where the match is weak.

V	J	D	CDR3
TRBV5-8	TRBJ1-5	-	CASTVGRPNQPQHF
TRBV6-1	TRBJ1-1	-	CASSERENTEAFF
TRBV5-1	TRBJ1-2	-	CASSFRGGQDGYTF
TRBV10-1	TRBJ2-7	TRBD1	CASSESTGYEQYF
TRBV27	TRBJ1-5	TRBD1	CASSGQGPGQPQHF
TRBV7-2	TRBJ1-1	-	CASSPGKAFF
TRBV30	TRBJ1-2	TRBD1	CAWSPGTVGYGYTF
TRBV5-1	TRBJ2-1	-	CASSLDQGSSYNEQFF
TRBV15	TRBJ2-1	-	CATQAVLGSGEQFF
TRBV6-1	TRBJ2-7	TRBD2	CASSEWGGGSYEQYF
TRBV9	TRBJ2-5	TRBD2	CASSAGLAGVLEETQYF
TRBV6-6	TRBJ1-2	-	CASSLLIPGTNYGYTF
TRBV7-6	TRBJ2-5	-	CASSLAAQYQETQYF
TRBV7-9	TRBJ2-7	TRBD1	CASSLVDRGSYEQYF
TRBV10-3	TRBJ1-1	-	CAISESTATVEAFF
TRBV5-4	TRBJ2-3	TRBD2	CASSLGASGKSTDTQYF
TRBV7-9	TRBJ2-3	-	CASSTGDLTRDTQYF
TRBV2	TRBJ2-1	-	CASSYTLALSSYNEQFF
TRBV6-6	TRBJ2-1	TRBD2	CASSPLAGGRNEQFF
TRBV5-4	TRBJ1-5	TRBD1	CASSPGTGPNQPQHF
TRBV19	TRBJ1-4	TRBD1	CATSGQGVFNEKLFF
TRBV29-1	TRBJ1-2	-	CSVVSYYGYTF
TRBV6-4	TRBJ2-3	-	CASSAGLRGDTQYF
TRBV9	TRBJ2-5	TRBD2	CASSVRSGGVGETQYF
TRBV9	TRBJ2-7	-	CASSVGYAFSYEQYF
TRBV7-2	TRBJ2-3	-	CASAVRLAADTQYF
TRBV12-2	TRBJ1-3	-	CARIRDSTPLSSGNTIYF
TRBV2	TRBJ1-2	TRBD1	CASTYTDRSNYGYTF
TRBV9	TRBJ2-5	-	CASSTMAGAPQETQYF
TRBV10-3	TRBJ1-5	-	CAISTGAKPQHF
TRBV7-9	TRBJ2-3	TRBD2	CASSLGALAGSTDTQYF
TRBV19	TRBJ2-5	TRBD2	CASRSPGGETQYF
TRBV4-3	TRBJ1-1	-	CASSQGSRTVWEAFF
TRBV2	TRBJ2-3	-	CASSGLGSGADTQYF
TRBV19	TRBJ2-2	TRBD1	CASTYGTGGFGELFF
TRBV13	TRBJ1-1	-	CASGAGGRNTEAFF
TRBV5-4	TRBJ1-2	-	CASSLRGGYGYTF
TRBV14	TRBJ1-1	-	CASSQVRGGTEAFF
TRBV7-2	TRBJ2-3	TRBD1	CASSPRDRHTDTQYF